Listed below are T cell receptor beta chains from one sample, sequenced in a study of tumor-infiltrating lymphocytes in primary liver carcinoma. TCRdb used MiXCR to reprocess the multiplex PCR reads, holding one entry per CDR3 protein. The sample includes about 70,000 distinct CDR3 sequences, approximately 70% of them seen just once. Sequenced material: liver tumor tissue from sampling region 4. The receptors were gathered from a man in his forties or fifties with primary liver carcinoma and hepatitis B virus infection. Both conserved end residues are part of each CDR3. The order of the fields is J gene, clone size, D gene, V gene, CDR3 protein, CDR3 DNA. The D gene is left open where the match is weak. Clone size is not always given. Where it is, it says once, few, many or a class for expanded clones.

J gene: TRBJ2-7
clone size: NA
D gene: NA
V gene: TRBV4-1
CDR3 protein: CASSQGVISSYEQYF
CDR3 DNA: TGCGCCAGCAGCCAAGGGGTCATCAGCTCCTACGAGCAGTACTTT

J gene: TRBJ2-3
clone size: NA
D gene: NA
V gene: TRBV7-3
CDR3 protein: CASSRGDLSTDTQYF
CDR3 DNA: TGTGCCAGCTCTAGGGGGGACCTCAGCACAGATACGCAGTATTTT

J gene: TRBJ1-1
clone size: NA
D gene: TRBD1
V gene: TRBV12-5
CDR3 protein: CAGGLGQGEAFF
CDR3 DNA: TGTGCTGGTGGTTTGGGACAGGGCGAGGCTTTCTTT

J gene: TRBJ2-1
clone size: NA
D gene: NA
V gene: TRBV15
CDR3 protein: CAISRDSDGEQFF
CDR3 DNA: TGTGCCATCAGCAGAGATTCTGACGGTGAGCAGTTCTTC

J gene: TRBJ1-2
clone size: once
D gene: TRBD1
V gene: TRBV4-1
CDR3 protein: CTSNQITGANYGYTF
CDR3 DNA: TGCACCAGCAACCAAATAACAGGGGCTAACTATGGCTACACCTTC

J gene: TRBJ2-7
clone size: once
D gene: NA
V gene: TRBV6-1
CDR3 protein: CASSPGYAGPGPREQYF
CDR3 DNA: TGTGCCAGCAGTCCGGGATACGCAGGACCGGGACCAAGGGAGCAATACTTC

J gene: TRBJ2-7
clone size: NA
D gene: TRBD1
V gene: TRBV12-3/TRBV12-4
CDR3 protein: CASSSYVGQSSYEQYF
CDR3 DNA: TGTGCTAGCAGTTCCTATGTGGGACAGAGTTCCTACGAGCAGTACTTC

J gene: TRBJ1-2
clone size: NA
D gene: NA
V gene: TRBV11-2
CDR3 protein: CASSSSVGGTYGYTF
CDR3 DNA: TGTGCCAGCAGCTCGTCCGTCGGGGGGACCTATGGCTACACATTC

J gene: TRBJ1-4
clone size: NA
D gene: NA
V gene: TRBV6-1
CDR3 protein: CASSARQTLEKLFF
CDR3 DNA: TGTGCCAGCAGTGCGAGACAGACGCTAGAAAAACTGTTTTTT

J gene: TRBJ1-6
clone size: NA
D gene: NA
V gene: TRBV14
CDR3 protein: CASRQGTRPLHF
CDR3 DNA: TGTGCCAGCAGGCAGGGCACGAGACCCCTCCACTTT

J gene: TRBJ2-3
clone size: NA
D gene: NA
V gene: TRBV6-2/TRBV6-3
CDR3 protein: CASSYLRRNTDTQYF
CDR3 DNA: TGTGCCAGCAGTTACCTCAGACGGAACACAGATACGCAGTATTTT

J gene: TRBJ1-2
clone size: once
D gene: NA
V gene: TRBV20-1
CDR3 protein: CSAPRRGGRSDNYGYTF
CDR3 DNA: TGCAGTGCCCCCCGAAGGGGTGGGAGATCCGATAACTATGGCTACACCTTC

J gene: TRBJ1-1
clone size: NA
D gene: TRBD1
V gene: TRBV10-3
CDR3 protein: CATRDRLNTEASF
CDR3 DNA: TGTGCCACCCGGGACAGGTTGAACACTGAAGCTTCCTTT

J gene: TRBJ1-1
clone size: NA
D gene: TRBD1
V gene: TRBV12-3/TRBV12-4
CDR3 protein: CASSKGDSLNTEAFF
CDR3 DNA: TGTGCCAGCAGTAAAGGGGACAGCCTTAACACTGAAGCTTTCTTT

J gene: TRBJ2-2
clone size: NA
D gene: TRBD2
V gene: TRBV7-3
CDR3 protein: CASSSGLEGAGELFF
CDR3 DNA: TGTGCCAGCAGCTCGGGACTAGAGGGAGCCGGGGAGCTGTTTTTT

J gene: TRBJ2-3
clone size: NA
D gene: TRBD2
V gene: TRBV7-3
CDR3 protein: CASSSAGGNTQYF
CDR3 DNA: TGTGCCAGCAGCTCAGCGGGAGGTAATACGCAGTATTTT

J gene: TRBJ2-7
clone size: once
D gene: TRBD2
V gene: TRBV4-2
CDR3 protein: CATTGLAGVYKFYKQYF
CDR3 DNA: TGTGCCACTACTGGACTAGCGGGAGTTTATAAGTTCTACAAACAGTACTTC

J gene: TRBJ2-1
clone size: NA
D gene: NA
V gene: TRBV11-3
CDR3 protein: CAISLGLSNELFF
CDR3 DNA: TGTGCCATCAGCTTAGGACTATCAAATGAGCTGTTCTTC

J gene: TRBJ2-7
clone size: once
D gene: TRBD1
V gene: TRBV5-1
CDR3 protein: CASSSGRDRLNYEQCF
CDR3 DNA: TGCGCCAGCAGCTCAGGTCGGGACAGGCTAAACTACGAGCAGTGCTTC

J gene: TRBJ2-5
clone size: once
D gene: NA
V gene: TRBV7-9
CDR3 protein: CASILSGETQYF
CDR3 DNA: TGTGCCAGCATCTTAAGCGGGGAGACCCAGTACTTC

J gene: TRBJ2-1
clone size: NA
D gene: TRBD2
V gene: TRBV28
CDR3 protein: CASSFPGLAGNEQFF
CDR3 DNA: TGTGCCAGCAGTTTTCCCGGACTAGCAGGGAATGAGCAGTTCTTC

J gene: TRBJ2-6
clone size: once
D gene: TRBD2
V gene: TRBV29-1
CDR3 protein: CSVYGGSPSGANVLTF
CDR3 DNA: TGCAGCGTCTACGGGGGGTCCCCCTCTGGGGCCAACGTCCTGACTTTC

J gene: TRBJ2-3
clone size: NA
D gene: TRBD2
V gene: TRBV12-3/TRBV12-4
CDR3 protein: CVSQLAGRRTDTQYF
CDR3 DNA: TGTGTCAGCCAGCTAGCGGGAAGGCGGACAGATACGCAGTATTTT

J gene: TRBJ2-7
clone size: few
D gene: TRBD2
V gene: TRBV6-6
CDR3 protein: CASSYSSLAGAYKQYF
CDR3 DNA: TGTGCCAGCAGTTACTCGAGTCTAGCGGGAGCCTACAAGCAGTACTTC

J gene: TRBJ2-3
clone size: many
D gene: TRBD2
V gene: TRBV30
CDR3 protein: CAFRLAGWGDTQYF
CDR3 DNA: TGTGCCTTCAGGCTAGCGGGATGGGGAGATACGCAGTATTTT

J gene: TRBJ2-3
clone size: NA
D gene: NA
V gene: TRBV29-1
CDR3 protein: CSGLLPGVVDTQYF
CDR3 DNA: TGCAGCGGTCTTCTTCCGGGAGTGGTAGATACACAGTATTTT

J gene: TRBJ1-2
clone size: NA
D gene: NA
V gene: TRBV29-1
CDR3 protein: CSVGRVHGYTF
CDR3 DNA: TGCAGCGTTGGCAGGGTTCATGGCTACACCTTC

J gene: TRBJ2-5
clone size: NA
D gene: NA
V gene: TRBV11-2
CDR3 protein: CAIRSRDSVHQEAQYF
CDR3 DNA: TGTGCCATCAGATCCCGGGATTCGGTCCACCAAGAGGCCCAGTACTTC

J gene: TRBJ2-1
clone size: medium-sized
D gene: NA
V gene: TRBV13
CDR3 protein: CASSLINEQFF
CDR3 DNA: TGTGCCAGCAGCTTAATAAATGAGCAGTTCTTC

J gene: TRBJ2-7
clone size: NA
D gene: NA
V gene: TRBV6-5
CDR3 protein: CAISFSIGLSSYEQYF
CDR3 DNA: TGTGCCATCAGTTTTTCGATAGGGTTGAGCTCCTACGAGCAGTACTTC

J gene: TRBJ2-5
clone size: NA
D gene: NA
V gene: TRBV7-8
CDR3 protein: CASSPRGLETQYF
CDR3 DNA: TGTGCCAGCAGCCCGAGGGGGTTGGAGACCCAGTACTTC

J gene: TRBJ2-1
clone size: NA
D gene: TRBD2
V gene: TRBV5-5
CDR3 protein: CAGSLTSGSEPPYNEQFF
CDR3 DNA: TGTGCCGGCAGCTTGACTAGCGGGAGTGAACCCCCCTACAATGAGCAGTTCTTC

J gene: TRBJ2-2
clone size: NA
D gene: TRBD1
V gene: TRBV12-3/TRBV12-4
CDR3 protein: CAIRSTGANAGELFF
CDR3 DNA: TGTGCCATCAGATCCACAGGGGCGAACGCCGGGGAGCTGTTTTTT

J gene: TRBJ1-2
clone size: NA
D gene: TRBD1
V gene: TRBV5-5
CDR3 protein: CNGSWGQGDVFGYTF
CDR3 DNA: TGTAACGGCAGCTGGGGACAGGGGGATGTCTTCGGCTACACCTTC

J gene: TRBJ2-1
clone size: once
D gene: TRBD2
V gene: TRBV5-6
CDR3 protein: CASSGRLASFFNELLF
CDR3 DNA: TGTGCCAGCAGTGGGCGACTAGCGAGTTTCTTTAATGAGCTGCTCTTC